Presented here are 3 T cell receptor beta chains from one specimen sequenced in a study of control samples from healthy donors and cancer patients (dated by TCRdb to about 2020). Library method: the immunoSEQ multiplex PCR assay. TCRdb stores this immuneACCESS table with in-frame sequences only. Part of the clones is absent; in the studies checked, under half of the shortfall reflects unresolved V genes, and no reason is known for the rest. The sample table shows 150,000 to 180,000 clones, and approximately 96% are seen once. Approximately 6.1% of the sample is held by the ten biggest clonotypes. Input material: blood. The receptor source for this set is a man aged 40-55 years in good health.

V is TRBV3-1 (or the pseudogene TRBV3-2) and J is TRBJ2-5; 10 bases are shared with TRBD2. The CDR3 is 16 residues long. V lost 4 bases and J lost 8; bases outside the gene matches: 13. Germline V gene data show CDR1 as LGHDT and CDR2 as YNNKEL (reference sequence). CDR3 DNA sequence: TGTGCCAGCAGCCTTACCCGACTAGCGGGCCTGAACACCCAGTACTTC. It encodes CASSLTRLAGLNTQYF.

Only one count was recorded for this clone. This rearrangement joins TRBV19 to TRBJ1-2, with no clear D. The germline gives CDR1 LNHDA, CDR2 SQIVND (reference sequence). Deletions cut 4 bases from V and 8 bases from J, with 8 bases between. The CDR3 is 11 residues long. CDR3 coding DNA: TGTGCCAGTAGTACCCCCCGGGGCTACACCTTC. Protein: CASSTPRGYTF.

This clone was recorded a few times. The V gene is TRBV7-9, the J gene TRBJ2-3; 12 bases line up with TRBD2. This CDR3 contains 17 residues. The germline CDR1 and CDR2 sequences are SEHNR and FQNEAQ (reference sequence). After removal of 1 base from V and 2 bases from J, the junction contained 4 bases not matched to a gene. The DNA for the CDR3 is TGTGCCAGCAGCTTAGGGACTAGCGGGGACCTCACAGATACGCAGTATTTT. Its translation is CASSLGTSGDLTDTQYF.